The 29 T cell receptor beta chains below come from one sample, sequenced in a study of T cell responses to AZD1222 COVID-19 vaccine. Clones were read by immunoSEQ multiplex PCR, and TCRdb kept only the in-frame ones, dropping some. The data hold about 130,000 clones, with over 85% observed a single time. The sample here was peripheral blood, taken 28 days after the second AZD1222 dose. Receptors originate from an adult who received the AZD1222 COVID-19 vaccine.

The V and J genes are TRBV11-2 and TRBJ1-2; D is perhaps TRBD1 (6 bases). V was trimmed by 5 bases and J by 4 bases, leaving 11 bases between them. Per germline, CDR1 SGHAT and CDR2 FQNNGV. The CDR3 loop spans 13 amino acids. DNA of the CDR3: TGTGCCAGCAGCACCGGACAGTCCTATGGCTACACCTTC. Translating it yields CASSTGQSYGYTF.

CDR3 in amino acids: CASSYGTGSSYEQYF. CDR3 coding DNA: TGTGCCAGCAGTTACGGGACAGGGAGCTCCTACGAGCAGTACTTC. The V gene is TRBV6-6, the J gene TRBJ2-7; 9 nucleotides match TRBD1. Trimming at V came to 2 bases and at J to 0 bases, leaving 2 bases not matched to a gene. Germline V gene data show CDR1 as MNHNY and CDR2 as SVGAGI (reference sequence). There are 15 residues in the CDR3.

V and J are TRBV28 and TRBJ2-7, with 9 bases that match TRBD2. Per germline, CDR1 MDHEN and CDR2 SYDVKM. The CDR3 totals 16 residues. The V segment lost 5 bases and the J segment 4 bases; nucleotides outside the gene matches: 12. The CDR3 loop is CASSPPALAGLYEQYF. DNA for the CDR3: TGTGCCAGCAGTCCTCCCGCTCTAGCGGGACTTTACGAGCAGTACTTC.

The CDR3 DNA follows: TGTGCCAGCAGCGACGAGACGGGCTACGAGCAGTACTTC. Translating it yields CASSDETGYEQYF. The chain joins TRBV2 to TRBJ2-7; D not resolved. The germline V and J ends were trimmed by 6 bases and 3 bases, with 12 bases remaining between them. Germline-derived CDR1 and CDR2 are SNHLY and FYNNEI. The CDR3 is made up of 13 amino acids. The full variable domain, completed using reference TRBV2 and TRBJ2-7, is EPEVTQTPSHQVTQMGQEVILRCVPISNHLYFYWYRQILGQKVEFLVSFYNNEISEKSEIFDDQFSVERPDGSNFTLKIRSTKLEDSAMYFCASSDETGYEQYFGPGTRLTVT.

The chain is built from TRBV28 and TRBJ2-7, with TRBD1 as a possible D gene (6 bases). Trimming pared 5 bases from V and 2 bases from J, leaving 13 bases between. The CDR3 runs to 14 residues. CDR1 and CDR2 (germline): MDHEN, SYDVKM. This CDR3 is CASSLPRQAYEQYF. CDR3 sequence (DNA): TGTGCCAGCAGTCTTCCCCGACAGGCCTACGAGCAGTACTTC.

V usage is TRBV4-3 and J usage is TRBJ1-5, with 7 bases that match TRBD1. J lost 6 bases, V lost 0 bases, and 2 bases had no gene match. The CDR3 has 14 amino acids. Germline V CDR1 and CDR2: LGHNA, YSLEER. The chain's CDR3 is CASSQETGTQPQHF. The CDR3 bases are TGCGCCAGCAGCCAAGAGACAGGGACTCAGCCCCAGCATTTT.

The chain recombines TRBV29-1 with TRBJ2-7, with TRBD1 as a possible D gene (6 bases). Germline values: CDR1 SQVTM, CDR2 ANQGSEA. The CDR3 sequence is 12 residues long. With 7 bases removed from V and 7 bases from J, the gap between germline ends came to 17 bases. This CDR3 reads CSAAPLQGEQYF. The DNA for the CDR3 is TGCAGCGCCGCTCCTCTCCAGGGGGAGCAGTACTTC.

This chain connects TRBV12-3 or TRBV12-4 to TRBJ2-1; D ambiguous. There are 13 residues in the CDR3. With 7 bases removed from V and 10 bases from J, the gap between germline ends came to 17 bases. The CDR3 sequence: CASTSRPEQEQFF. The CDR3, as DNA: TGTGCCAGCACCTCTCGCCCCGAACAGGAGCAGTTCTTC.

The CDR3 is CASSDRVAEQYF. CDR3 nucleotides: TGTGCCAGCAGCGACAGGGTAGCTGAGCAGTACTTC. The rearrangement joins TRBV12-3 or TRBV12-4 to TRBJ2-7; 7 bases map to TRBD1. The CDR3 extends over 12 amino acids. Trimming cost V 6 bases and J 7 bases; bases outside gene matches: 6.

V gene TRBV29-1 combines with J gene TRBJ1-5, with no clear D. V was clipped by 4 bases and J by 6 bases, with 10 bases between them. CDR1 and CDR2 from the germline V gene are SQVTM and ANQGSEA. This CDR3 has 12 amino acids. The CDR3 region is CSVAEGAQPQHF. The CDR3 nucleotides are TGCAGCGTTGCGGAGGGAGCTCAGCCCCAGCATTTT.

The chain recombines TRBV29-1 with TRBJ1-1; a weak D match, TRBD1 (6 bases). The CDR3 spans 12 residues. The germline V gene encodes CDR1 SQVTM and CDR2 ANQGSEA. Trimming left V 6 bases short and J 1 base short, with 9 bases between. The CDR3 DNA reads as TGCAGCGTCGGACAGACGAACACTGAAGCTTTCTTT. It specifies CSVGQTNTEAFF.

The chain uses TRBV30 and TRBJ2-3, with 12 bases matching TRBD2. With 3 bases clipped from V and 4 bases from J, the junction kept 5 bases outside the gene matches. CDR3 length: 15 amino acids. Per germline, CDR1 GTSNPN and CDR2 SVGIG (reference sequence). CDR3 amino acids: CAWSRLAGEADTQYF. The CDR3 region has the DNA TGTGCCTGGAGCCGACTAGCGGGAGAAGCAGATACGCAGTATTTT. The full variable domain, with the rest looked up from reference TRBV30 and TRBJ2-3, is SQTIHQWPATLVQPVGSPLSLECTVEGTSNPNLYWYRQAAGRGLQLLFYSVGIGQISSEVPQNLSASRPQDRQFILSSKKLLLSDSGFYLCAWSRLAGEADTQYFGPGTRLTVL.

The chain employs TRBV19 and TRBJ1-1, with D hard to call. Germline V gene sequence: CDR1 LNHDA, CDR2 SQIVND (reference sequence). The V end was cut by 5 bases, the J end by 1 base, with 14 bases between. The CDR3 spans 15 residues. The CDR3 loop reads CASSLYSIRNTEAFF. The CDR3, as DNA: TGTGCCAGTAGTCTCTACAGTATAAGGAACACTGAAGCTTTCTTT.

This clone was seen a handful of times. This chain joins TRBV7-2 and TRBJ2-5; TRBD2 matches 8 bases. This CDR3 is 15 amino acids long. The germline CDR1 and CDR2 sequences are SGHTA and FQGNSA. V lost 4 bases to trimming and J lost 5 bases; unmatched junction nucleotides: 9. The DNA of the CDR3 is TGTGCCAGCAGCTGGACCGGGACTAGTCATGAGACCCAGTACTTC. It encodes CASSWTGTSHETQYF.

The chain uses TRBV2 and TRBJ1-2; TRBD1 agrees at 9 bases. With V trimmed by 4 bases and J by 4 bases, 10 bases remained unmatched. Per the germline V gene, CDR1 is SNHLY and CDR2 is FYNNEI. The CDR3 runs 16 residues. The CDR3 region is CASSAMGQGGVYGYTF. CDR3 nucleotide sequence: TGTGCCAGCAGTGCCATGGGACAGGGTGGGGTCTATGGCTACACCTTC.

V is TRBV5-1 and J is TRBJ1-5; D gene uncertain. V lost 4 bases, J lost 3 bases, and 14 bases lay in between. Germline CDR1 is SGHRS and CDR2 is YFSETQ. The length of the CDR3 is 15 residues. The chain's CDR3 is CASSLSGGNNQPQHF. CDR3 nucleotide sequence: TGCGCCAGCAGCCTGTCAGGCGGCAACAATCAGCCCCAGCATTTT. The variable domain in full, with the rest retrieved from reference TRBV5-1 and TRBJ1-5, is KAGVTQTPRYLIKTRGQQVTLSCSPISGHRSVSWYQQTPGQGLQFLFEYFSETQRNKGNFPGRFSGRQFSNSRSEMNVSTLELGDSALYLCASSLSGGNNQPQHFGDGTRLSIL.

The chain employs TRBV6-2 or TRBV6-3 and TRBJ1-4; D possibly corresponds to TRBD1 (5 bases). V was cut by 5 bases and J by 7 bases, with 17 bases left in between. Germline V gene data show CDR1 as MNHEY and CDR2 as SVGEGT. This CDR3 has 15 residues. Written as DNA, the CDR3 is TGTGCCAGCAGTAACCGGGACCCAGGAAGTGAAAAACTGTTTTTT. Translated, it gives CASSNRDPGSEKLFF.

This chain links TRBV7-6 with TRBJ2-1, with a possible D match to TRBD1 (6 bases). The V end was cut by 5 bases, the J end by 3 bases, with 17 bases between. The CDR3 runs to 16 residues. The germline gives CDR1 SGHVS, CDR2 FNYEAQ. In DNA, the CDR3 is TGTGCCAGCAGCCCGAAGCTGGGGGCAAACTACAATGAGCAGTTCTTC. Translating it yields CASSPKLGANYNEQFF.

J is TRBJ2-2 and V is TRBV21-1. TRBV21-1 is listed as a pseudogene. The length of the CDR3 is 15 residues. The CDR3 is CASSKVRGNTGELFF. The CDR3 DNA reads as TGTGCCAGCAGCAAAGTGAGGGGGAACACCGGGGAGCTGTTTTTT.

V gene TRBV30 combines with J gene TRBJ2-3; D is possibly TRBD1 (5 bases). The CDR3 is 12 residues long. Germline V gene sequence: CDR1 GTSNPN, CDR2 SVGIG (reference sequence). Trimming cost V 4 bases and J 0 bases, with 5 bases left between them. In DNA form, the CDR3 reads TGTGCCTGGAAGGGGAGCACAGATACGCAGTATTTT. Amino acids: CAWKGSTDTQYF.

The rearrangement links TRBV28 to TRBJ1-2; tentative D call: TRBD1 (5 bases). This CDR3 spans 16 amino acids. Germline lookup yields CDR1 MDHEN and CDR2 SYDVKM. V lost 6 bases and J 4 bases, leaving 21 bases between the germline ends. In DNA, the CDR3 is TGTGCCAGCAGCCGACCACGCCGGGACGTGGTCTATGGCTACACCTTC. Encoded protein: CASSRPRRDVVYGYTF.

In its sample, this clone was seen once. The rearrangement uses TRBV6-6 and TRBJ1-2; TRBD1 might be the D (5 bases). Per the germline V gene, CDR1 is MNHNY and CDR2 is SVGAGI (reference sequence). Trimming shortened V by 6 bases and J by 0 bases, and 14 bases separated the two germline ends. The CDR3 consists of 15 residues. In DNA form, the CDR3 reads TGTGCCAGCAGCCTTAAGGGGTCGACTAACTATGGCTACACCTTC. Protein: CASSLKGSTNYGYTF.

This sequence joins TRBV30 and TRBJ2-7, with unresolved D. V gave up 0 bases and J gave up 4 bases, with 16 bases separating them. The CDR3 sequence is 15 residues long. CDR1 and CDR2 (germline): GTSNPN, SVGIG (reference sequence). The CDR3: CAWSVGLDLRYEQYF. CDR3 nucleotide sequence: TGTGCCTGGAGTGTAGGGTTAGATCTAAGATACGAGCAGTACTTC.

This rearrangement joins TRBV4-3 to TRBJ2-7; TRBD2 matches 8 bases. Trimming removed 2 bases from V and 1 base from J; junction bases left unmatched: 4. Germline CDR1 is LGHNA and CDR2 is YSLEER. CDR3 length: 15 amino acids. The CDR3 DNA is TGCGCCAGCAGCCAAACAACTAGCGGATCCTACGAGCAGTACTTC. Amino acids: CASSQTTSGSYEQYF.

The rearrangement uses TRBV6-6 and TRBJ2-2, with no clear D. V was trimmed by 2 bases and J by 5 bases, leaving 9 bases between them. The CDR3 consists of 14 residues. CDR1 MNHNY and CDR2 SVGAGI come from the germline V gene (reference sequence). The CDR3 reads CASSYGRATGELFF. In DNA form, the CDR3 reads TGTGCCAGCAGTTACGGCCGTGCTACCGGGGAGCTGTTTTTT.

This chain links TRBV6-1 with TRBJ1-4; 9 bases align to TRBD1. Germline V gene sequence: CDR1 MNHNS, CDR2 SASEGT. This CDR3 has 15 residues. J gave up 8 bases and V 3 bases, and 7 bases lay outside the gene matches. The CDR3 reads CASSDTGGVGEKLFF. The CDR3 DNA reads as TGTGCCAGCAGTGACACAGGGGGCGTAGGGGAAAAACTGTTTTTT.

As to this clone: This CDR3 is also generated by other DNA sequences in the sample. V gene TRBV20-1 combines with J gene TRBJ2-5; 7 positions agree with TRBD1. The germline V gene encodes CDR1 DFQATT and CDR2 SNEGSKA (reference sequence). This CDR3 is 14 amino acids long. With 3 bases clipped from V and 2 bases from J, the junction kept 6 bases outside the gene matches. Here the CDR3 DNA reads TGCAGTGCTAGTTGGACAGGTGAACAAGAGACCCAGTACTTC. Translation: CSASWTGEQETQYF.

CDR3 DNA: TGTGCCAGCAGCTGGGTAGGGTCTACGACTGAAGCTTTCTTT. As protein: CASSWVGSTTEAFF. The chain recombines TRBV7-9 with TRBJ1-1; D remains unclear. The CDR3 is 14 amino acids. The V end lost 4 bases, the J end lost 5 bases, and 14 bases lay between the germline ends. Looked up from germline, CDR1 is SEHNR and CDR2 is FQNEAQ (reference sequence).

The J gene is TRBJ1-2, the V gene TRBV4-2, with 7 bases lining up with TRBD1. Germline V lookup: CDR1 LGHNA, CDR2 YNFKEQ. This CDR3 comprises 18 residues. The V and J ends lost 0 bases and 7 bases, in that order; junction bases with no gene match: 17. The CDR3, as DNA: TGTGCCAGCAGCCAAGATAAGGGGGACAGCCTCCGGAGGATTGGCTACACCTTC. This encodes CASSQDKGDSLRRIGYTF.